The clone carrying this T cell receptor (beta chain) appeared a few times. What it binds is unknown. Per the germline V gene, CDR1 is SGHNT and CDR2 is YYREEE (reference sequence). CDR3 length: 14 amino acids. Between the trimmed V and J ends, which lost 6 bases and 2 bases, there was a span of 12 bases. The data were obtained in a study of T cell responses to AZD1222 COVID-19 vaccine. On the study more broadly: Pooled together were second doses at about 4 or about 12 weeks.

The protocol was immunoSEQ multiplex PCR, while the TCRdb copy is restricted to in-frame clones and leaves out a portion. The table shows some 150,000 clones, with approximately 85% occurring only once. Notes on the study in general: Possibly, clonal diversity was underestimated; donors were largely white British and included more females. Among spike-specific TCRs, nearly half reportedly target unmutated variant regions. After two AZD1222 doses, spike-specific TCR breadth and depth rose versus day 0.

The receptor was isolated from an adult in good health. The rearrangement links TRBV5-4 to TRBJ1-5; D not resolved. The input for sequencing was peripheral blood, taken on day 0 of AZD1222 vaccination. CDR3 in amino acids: CASNIMEGNQPQHF. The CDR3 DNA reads TGTGCCAGCAACATAATGGAAGGCAATCAGCCCCAGCATTTT.